Following are 10 T cell receptor beta chains from one sample sequenced in a study of response to subunit inactivated influenza vaccine. TCRdb re-called the RT-PCR reads with MiXCR, one entry per CDR3 protein. Of more than 700,000 distinct CDR3 sequences listed, 21% were seen once; the top ten hold 10%. The material sequenced was PBMCs from blood, taken roughly 5 days after vaccination. These receptors came from a man aged 45-65 years who received an inactivated influenza vaccine.

This clonotype was counted at least ten times. The V and J genes are TRBV4-3 and TRBJ1-6, with 9 bases lining up with TRBD1. With V trimmed by 0 bases and J by 6 bases, 3 bases remained unmatched. The CDR3 length is 16 residues. Germline V gene lookup returns CDR1 LGHNA and CDR2 YSLEER. CDR3 loop: CASSQDGTGSNSPLHF. The CDR3 nucleotides read TGCGCCAGCAGCCAAGACGGGACAGGGTCTAATTCACCCCTCCACTTT.

The chain is built from TRBV30 and TRBJ2-7, with D perhaps TRBD1 (5 bases). Trimming shortened V by 6 bases and J by 7 bases, and 13 bases separated the two germline ends. This CDR3 has 11 amino acids. Germline CDR1 reads GTSNPN; CDR2 reads SVGIG (reference sequence). CDR3 in DNA: TGTGCCTGCGGACAAGCCAGAGAGCAGTACTTC. Translating it yields CACGQAREQYF.

The chain couples TRBV20-1 to TRBJ2-7; 9 bases line up with TRBD1. Germline lookup yields CDR1 DFQATT and CDR2 SNEGSKA (reference sequence). The V and J ends lost 0 bases and 4 bases, in that order; junction bases with no gene match: 7. The CDR3 has 15 residues. This chain's CDR3 is CSARDQGTGMYEQYF. CDR3 DNA: TGCAGTGCTAGAGATCAGGGGACAGGGATGTACGAGCAGTACTTC.

This sequence joins TRBV5-5 and TRBJ2-5, with 10 bases identical to TRBD1. CDR1 and CDR2 (germline): SGHKS, YYEKEE (reference sequence). CDR3 length: 15 residues. V was clipped by 3 bases and J by 4 bases; unmatched bases: 6. The CDR3 is CASSWGQGSLETQYF. Written as DNA, the CDR3 is TGTGCCAGCAGCTGGGGACAGGGGTCTCTAGAGACCCAGTACTTC.

This clonotype came up once. This rearrangement joins TRBV4-1 to TRBJ2-5, with 9 bases that match TRBD1. V was clipped by 1 base and J by 3 bases; unmatched bases: 6. The germline V gene encodes CDR1 MGHRA and CDR2 YSYEKL. This CDR3 region has 16 residues. Here the CDR3 DNA reads TGCGCCAGCAGCCAAGTAATGACAGGGGGTGAAGAGACCCAGTACTTC. It yields the protein CASSQVMTGGEETQYF.

The sample holds a few counts of this clonotype. One end of the junction varies from germline; a read error may be responsible. The rearrangement links TRBV6-5 to TRBJ2-5; D gene uncertain. Germline CDR1 MNHEY, CDR2 SVGAGI. The CDR3 length is 14 residues. Here the CDR3 DNA reads TGTGCCAGCAGTTACTCCGGCAGGCAAGGGACCCAGTACTTC. Translation: CASSYSGRQGTQYF.

The rearrangement joins TRBV4-1 to TRBJ2-7; D remains ambiguous. This CDR3 contains 15 residues. The ends were cut back, 3 bases at V and 2 bases at J, with 14 bases in the middle. CDR1 MGHRA and CDR2 YSYEKL come from the germline V gene. The CDR3 bases are TGCGCCAGCAGCCATATCAGCAGGCGACCCTACGAGCAGTACTTC. Protein product: CASSHISRRPYEQYF.

The chain has TRBV7-3 and TRBJ2-1, with 10 positions matching TRBD2. The CDR3 runs to 16 residues. V lost 2 bases and J lost 7; bases outside the gene matches: 8. The germline V gene encodes CDR1 SGHTA and CDR2 FQGTGA. The CDR3 loop reads CASSLGSGRKGNEQFF. The CDR3 DNA reads TGTGCCAGCAGCTTAGGTAGCGGGAGGAAGGGAAATGAGCAGTTCTTC.

This chain joins TRBV28 and TRBJ2-1, with 11 positions matching TRBD2. Per germline, CDR1 MDHEN and CDR2 SYDVKM. The length of the CDR3 is 17 residues. The J segment lost 5 bases and the V segment lost 5 bases, leaving 11 bases of the junction unmatched. Here the CDR3 reads CASSTNAPSGGNNEQFF. Written as DNA, the CDR3 is TGTGCCAGCAGTACCAATGCCCCTAGCGGGGGGAACAATGAGCAGTTCTTC.

V is TRBV20-1 and J is TRBJ2-7; 12 bases are a match to TRBD2. From germline, CDR1 is DFQATT and CDR2 SNEGSKA (reference sequence). The CDR3 consists of 14 residues. V trimming: 6 bases; J trimming: 3 bases; junction bases outside the gene matches: 6. Here the CDR3 reads CSATTSGRIYEQYF. The CDR3 region has the DNA TGCAGTGCAACTACTAGCGGGAGGATCTACGAGCAGTACTTC.